This record covers a single TCR beta chain. What it recognizes is unknown. The record originates from a study of CD8+ T cells in alopecia areata. Points from the study as a whole: Among the cells sequenced in scalp samples are also the resident alphabeta T cells of normal skin. Across lesional scalp, and particularly alopecia totalis/universalis, clonality surpassed that of normal scalp.

Isolated RNA was reverse transcribed into cDNA used as the sequencing template. This table comes from immunoSEQ multiplex PCR, and its TCRdb copy is limited to in-frame clones, with some not included. The data hold 160,000 or so clones, with 45% to 60% observed a single time. This CDR3 spans 12 amino acids. Germline values: CDR1 GTSNPN, CDR2 SVGIG (reference sequence). Trimming took 4 bases from V and 4 from J, leaving 10 bases between them. Source: CD8+ T cells sorted from blood, taken at week 0. The sequence came from a human donor with alopecia areata. The chain employs TRBV30 and TRBJ1-2; the D is unclear. The CDR3 DNA reads as TGTGCCTGGATGGACGATAGCTATGGCTACACCTTC. It specifies CAWMDDSYGYTF. Together with reference TRBV30 and TRBJ1-2, the CDR3 gives the full variable domain: SQTIHQWPATLVQPVGSPLSLECTVEGTSNPNLYWYRQAAGRGLQLLFYSVGIGQISSEVPQNLSASRPQDRQFILSSKKLLLSDSGFYLCAWMDDSYGYTFGSGTRLTVV.